This T cell receptor beta chain came from a study of T cells in Graves' hyperthyroidism and ophthalmopathy. Whole-study findings and limits: The model foresaw ophthalmopathy a median roughly 6.6 months prior to onset.

The CDR3 regions of TCR beta were amplified from RNA transcripts. An initial round of RT-PCR targeting the TCR CDR3 relied on the HTBI primer set. Each CDR3 protein is one row after TCRdb ran MiXCR on the multiplex PCR reads. The sample consists of a few hundred thousand distinct CDR3 sequences, around 42% of them appearing once. Notes on this clonotype: The antigen remains undetermined.

From germline, CDR1 is MRHNA and CDR2 SNTAGT. V gave up 5 bases and J gave up 3 bases, with 17 bases separating them. The CDR3 covers 16 residues. Patients showing uncontrolled infection, other autoimmune disease, pregnancy or lactation were ineligible. Each diagnosis drew on symptoms, thyroxine, TRAb, thyroid ultrasound and orbital computed tomography findings. The sample consisted of peripheral blood or thyroid tissue (not recorded which). This chain uses TRBV6-4 with TRBJ1-5; D may be TRBD1 (5 bases). The clonotype comes from an adult woman with Graves' disease, either hyperthyroidism or ophthalmopathy (not recorded which). The CDR3 sequence is CASSLSWRGLNQPQHF. CDR3 in DNA: TGTGCCAGCAGTTTATCGTGGCGGGGCCTCAATCAGCCCCAGCATTTT.